This T cell receptor beta chain originates from a study of T cell repertoires in cytomegalovirus infection. About the study: Both CMV infection and a matching HLA type were indicated by public TCR beta signatures.

In regard to this clonotype: Its target is unknown.

Study-wide results and caveats: In two of eight donors, the top clonotype was HLA-C-restricted CMV-specific.

TCRdb re-analysed the reads in MiXCR, keeping a single row per CDR3 protein. This sample has hundreds of thousands of distinct CDR3 sequences, with 11% found just once. This CDR3 is 14 amino acids long. V dropped 1 base and J dropped 2 bases, with 8 bases sitting between them. Germline lookup yields CDR1 MGHRA and CDR2 YSYEKL. This receptor was taken from a human donor in good health (CMV status not recorded). Some clones in this sample may be carry-over from other donors' samples. The gene calls are TRBV4-1 and TRBJ1-2; no reliable D call. Sequencing was carried out using PBMCs. In DNA form, the CDR3 reads TGCGCCAGCAGCCAAGTTTCGGGGAACTATGGCTACACCTTC. Its translation: CASSQVSGNYGYTF.